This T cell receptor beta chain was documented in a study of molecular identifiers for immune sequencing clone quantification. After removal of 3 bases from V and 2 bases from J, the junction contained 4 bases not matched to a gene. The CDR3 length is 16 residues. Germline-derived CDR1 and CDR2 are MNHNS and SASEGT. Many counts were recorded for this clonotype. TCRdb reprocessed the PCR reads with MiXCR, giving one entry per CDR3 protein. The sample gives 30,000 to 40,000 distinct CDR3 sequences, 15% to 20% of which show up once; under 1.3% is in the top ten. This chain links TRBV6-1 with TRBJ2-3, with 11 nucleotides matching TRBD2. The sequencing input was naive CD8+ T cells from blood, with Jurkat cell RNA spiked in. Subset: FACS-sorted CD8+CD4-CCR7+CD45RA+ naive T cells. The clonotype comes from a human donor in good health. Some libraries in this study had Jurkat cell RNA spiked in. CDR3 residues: CASSELTSGTTDTQYF. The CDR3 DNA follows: TGTGCCAGCAGTGAGCTGACTAGCGGGACCACAGATACGCAGTATTTT.